These T cell receptor beta chains were read from a single sample in a study of blood T cells in healthy people across ages. TCRdb re-derived calls from the 5' RACE reads in MiXCR, one entry per CDR3 protein. The repertoire includes about 680,000 distinct CDR3 sequences, approximately 49% of them detected once, and around a third sits in the top ten. The sample comprised blood. Every receptor here comes from a woman aged 60-75 years in good health. Each CDR3 is given with its conserved first and last residue. The D gene is left open where the match is weak. Expanded clones are given a class, and other clones once, few, many or no size at all.

size	V	J	D	CDR3	DNA
.	TRBV4-3	TRBJ2-1	.	CASSPTDRQETQFF	TGCGCCAGCAGCCCCACAGACAGACAAGAGACCCAGTTCTTC
.	TRBV20-1	TRBJ2-1	TRBD2	CSARDVSGSNKQFF	TGCAGTGCTAGAGATGTTAGCGGGAGCAATAAGCAGTTCTTC
.	TRBV6-1	TRBJ2-7	TRBD2	CASQSGRGYEQYF	TGTGCCAGCCAAAGCGGGAGGGGGTACGAGCAGTACTTC
few	TRBV25-1	TRBJ1-2	.	CASRGVVGDMRGYTF	TGTGCCAGCAGGGGGGTTGTAGGAGACATGCGTGGCTACACCTTC
.	TRBV14	TRBJ2-7	.	CASSYTLLGLSGYEQYF	TGTGCCAGCAGCTATACCCTCCTTGGACTCTCAGGGTACGAGCAGTACTTC
.	TRBV9	TRBJ1-6	TRBD1	CASSVATGGEYNSPLHF	TGTGCCAGCAGCGTAGCCACAGGGGGGGAATATAATTCACCCCTCCACTTT
few	TRBV7-2	TRBJ2-7	.	CASSLRNGGPYEQYF	TGTGCCAGCAGCTTACGGAATGGTGGGCCCTACGAGCAGTACTTC
once	TRBV2	TRBJ2-3	TRBD1	CASSEGQRDTDTQYF	TGTGCCAGCAGTGAGGGACAGCGAGACACAGATACGCAGTATTTT
.	TRBV29-1	TRBJ2-5	.	CSVEDWVYASETQYF	TGCAGCGTTGAAGATTGGGTCTATGCCTCGGAGACCCAGTACTTC
.	TRBV29-1	TRBJ2-7	TRBD1	CSVVPSSGQGQNEQYF	TGCAGCGTTGTCCCCTCGTCGGGACAGGGTCAAAACGAGCAGTACTTC